Shown below are 16 T cell receptor beta chains from a single sample sequenced in a study of CD4+ T cells in melanoma. Assay used: immunoSEQ multiplex PCR; TCRdb lists only in-frame clones, some missing. Of approximately 20,000 clones listed, roughly 78% were seen once; the top ten hold about 9.6%. These receptors were taken from a human donor with melanoma.

The J gene is TRBJ2-7, the V gene TRBV5-8; 8 nucleotides align to TRBD1. Germline assignment: CDR1 SGHTS and CDR2 YDEGEE. The CDR3 has 13 residues. Trimming at V came to 4 bases and at J to 3 bases, leaving 3 bases not matched to a gene. The CDR3 bases are TGTGCCAGCAGCGCGGACAGGGACTACGAGCAGTACTTC. Amino acid sequence: CASSADRDYEQYF.

Concerning this clone: A junction end diverges from the germline sequence, so it may reflect a read error. V and J are TRBV19 and TRBJ1-2; 7 positions agree with TRBD1. The germline gives CDR1 LNHDA, CDR2 SQIVND (reference sequence). The CDR3 covers 12 residues. CDR3 sequence reads: CASRIGQDGYTF. The CDR3 region has the DNA TGTGCCAGTAGGATAGGACAGGATGGCTACACCTTC.

The V and J genes are TRBV7-9 and TRBJ2-3, with 10 bases aligning to TRBD2. The CDR3 totals 18 residues. The V gene's germline CDR1 is SEHNR and CDR2 FQNEAQ (reference sequence). The V gene end was trimmed by 5 bases and the J gene end by 2 bases; junction bases not matched to a gene: 13. CDR3 protein: CASSRRPERGGTTDTQYF. CDR3 coding DNA: TGTGCCAGCAGCCGGCGTCCAGAGCGGGGGGGCACCACAGATACGCAGTATTTT.

The chain carries TRBV11-2 and TRBJ2-3, with 14 bases that match TRBD2. The germline gives CDR1 SGHAT, CDR2 FQNNGV. V gave up 4 bases and J gave up 2 bases; unmatched junction bases: 2. The CDR3 sequence is 16 residues long. The CDR3, as DNA: TGTGCCAGCAGCTGGACTAGCGGGGGGACCACAGATACGCAGTATTTT. It encodes CASSWTSGGTTDTQYF.

This sequence joins TRBV29-1 and TRBJ1-1, with D hard to call. The CDR3 has 12 residues. Trimming took off 7 bases at V and 5 bases at J, with 14 bases between the two ends. The germline V gene has CDR1 SQVTM and CDR2 ANQGSEA. Here the CDR3 DNA reads TGCAGCGCCGAAGGTCACGGGACTGAAGCTTTCTTT. Translated: CSAEGHGTEAFF. The variable domain in full, completed from reference TRBV29-1 and TRBJ1-1, reads SAVISQKPSRDICQRGTSLTIQCQVDSQVTMMFWYRQQPGQSLTLIATANQGSEATYESGFVIDKFPISRPNLTFSTLTVSNMSPEDSSIYLCSAEGHGTEAFFGQGTRLTVV.

The chain recombines TRBV18 with TRBJ2-1, with 8 bases fitting TRBD2. V gave up 3 bases and J gave up 4 bases; unmatched junction bases: 8. CDR3 size: 16 residues. Per the germline V gene, CDR1 is KGHSH and CDR2 is LQKENI. The CDR3 reads CASSPPSGGRYNEQFF. The CDR3 coding sequence is TGTGCCAGCTCACCTCCTTCTGGCGGGAGGTACAATGAGCAGTTCTTC.

V usage is TRBV30 and J usage is TRBJ1-4, with a possible D match to TRBD1 (6 bases). CDR3 length: 15 residues. V shed 1 base and J shed 6 bases, with 15 bases lying between them. Per germline, CDR1 GTSNPN and CDR2 SVGIG (reference sequence). In DNA, the CDR3 is TGTGCCTGGAGTGGAGGGGGGAGTTCGGATGAAAAACTGTTTTTT. Translating it yields CAWSGGGSSDEKLFF.

In DNA, the CDR3 is TGTGCCAGCAGCAGGGACAGGGTAAGGGGCAATGAGCAGTTCTTC. It codes for CASSRDRVRGNEQFF. The chain couples TRBV11-1 to TRBJ2-1; 9 bases map to TRBD1. V shed 5 bases and J 6 bases; nucleotides not matched to a gene: 8. The germline V gene encodes CDR1 SGHAT and CDR2 FQDESV (reference sequence). CDR3 length: 15 amino acids.

The chain is built from TRBV9 and TRBJ1-4; TRBD1 is a possible D gene (5 bases). Per the germline V gene, CDR1 is SGDLS and CDR2 is YYNGEE. The CDR3 is made up of 14 amino acids. With 6 bases removed from V and 8 bases from J, the gap between germline ends came to 17 bases. CDR3 sequence reads: CASTEGPDPEKLFF. CDR3 sequence (DNA): TGTGCCAGCACCGAGGGGCCCGACCCGGAAAAACTGTTTTTT.

This chain connects TRBV18 to TRBJ1-2, with no clear D. Germline CDR1 is KGHSH and CDR2 is LQKENI. Deletions cut 1 base from V and 6 bases from J, with 15 bases between. The CDR3 length is 15 residues. CDR3 nucleotide sequence: TGTGCCAGCTCACCACTTCGGGAGCTAAAAAATGGCTACACCTTC. It codes for CASSPLRELKNGYTF.

The rearrangement uses TRBV10-1 and TRBJ1-6, with 9 bases matching TRBD1. Trimming at V came to 6 bases and at J to 7 bases, leaving 4 bases not matched to a gene. CDR3 length: 14 residues. Germline V gene sequence: CDR1 WNHNN, CDR2 SYGVQD (reference sequence). As DNA, the CDR3 is TGCGCCAGCAGCCTCGGGACAGGGAATTCACCCCTCCACTTT. It encodes CASSLGTGNSPLHF.

This clone was seen just once. The chain uses TRBV9 and TRBJ1-1, with D possibly matching TRBD1 (6 bases). V lost 4 bases, J lost 4 bases, and 14 bases lay in between. The CDR3 covers 14 residues. Looked up from germline, CDR1 is SGDLS and CDR2 is YYNGEE. The CDR3 spells CASSPPRGGTEAFF. The CDR3, as DNA: TGTGCCAGCAGCCCCCCCCGAGGGGGCACTGAAGCTTTCTTT.

V and J are TRBV2 and TRBJ2-2, with TRBD2 identical over 9 bases. Germline V CDR1 and CDR2: SNHLY, FYNNEI. The CDR3 runs 16 residues. The V gene end was trimmed by 7 bases and the J gene end by 2 bases; junction bases not matched to a gene: 8. This CDR3 reads CASTQRGLANTGELFF. Here the CDR3 DNA reads TGTGCCAGCACCCAGCGGGGACTAGCCAACACCGGGGAGCTGTTTTTT.

This chain joins TRBV20-1 and TRBJ2-1, with D uncertain. Germline CDR1 and CDR2: DFQATT and SNEGSKA (reference sequence). The CDR3 runs to 11 residues. The V end was cut by 6 bases, the J end by 8 bases, with 11 bases between. CDR3: CSASPRDEQFF. The CDR3 bases are TGCAGTGCAAGCCCCCGAGATGAGCAGTTCTTC.

J is TRBJ2-1 and V is TRBV19, with D perhaps matching TRBD1 (6 bases). The CDR3 runs to 16 residues. V lost 5 bases, J lost 5 bases, and 19 bases lay in between. The germline gives CDR1 LNHDA, CDR2 SQIVND (reference sequence). CDR3 sequence reads: CASSPDRPPLHNEQFF. The CDR3 coding sequence is TGTGCCAGTAGTCCCGACAGGCCCCCTCTCCACAATGAGCAGTTCTTC.

The chain recombines TRBV5-4 with TRBJ1-1; 9 nucleotides match TRBD1. Trimming cost V 2 bases and J 8 bases; bases outside gene matches: 4. CDR1 is SGHNT, CDR2 YYREEE, per germline (reference sequence). The CDR3 loop spans 13 amino acids. The CDR3 loop reads CASSLGTGLEAFF. The CDR3 DNA reads TGTGCCAGCAGCTTAGGGACAGGGCTAGAAGCTTTCTTT.